What follows are 3 T cell receptor beta chains derived from one specimen sequenced in a study of T cell repertoires in cytomegalovirus infection. TCRdb reprocessed the reads via MiXCR and lists one record per CDR3 protein. Of roughly 800,000 distinct CDR3 sequences listed, just under 30% are singletons. These receptors' antigens are unknown. The sample was cultured CD8+ T cells from PBMCs, taken from culture after CMV antigen stimulation. The receptors stem from a human donor in good health (CMV status not recorded). Some clones in this sample may be carry-over from other donors' samples.

The table lists this clonotype with many counts. The V gene is TRBV5-4, the J gene TRBJ2-3; 7 positions match TRBD1. Germline CDR1 reads SGHNT; CDR2 reads YYREEE (reference sequence). Trimming took 3 bases from V and 4 from J; bases not matched to a gene: 5. The CDR3 covers 14 residues. In DNA form, the CDR3 reads TGTGCCAGCAGCTATAGAGGGGGCGCAGATACGCAGTATTTT. Translation gives CASSYRGGADTQYF.

The sample holds a few counts of this clonotype. The chain joins TRBV12-3 or TRBV12-4 to TRBJ1-2; TRBD1 matches at 7 bases. J lost 3 bases, V lost 3 bases, and 7 bases had no gene match. This CDR3 has 15 amino acids. CDR3 nucleotides: TGTGCCAGCAGTTTCCTAGGGGACAGTCACTATGGCTACACCTTC. This sequence encodes CASSFLGDSHYGYTF.

The rearrangement joins TRBV29-1 to TRBJ2-4; 7 nucleotides line up with TRBD1. This CDR3 region has 13 residues. V trimming: 6 bases; J trimming: 3 bases; junction bases outside the gene matches: 5. CDR1 is SQVTM, CDR2 ANQGSEA, per germline. CDR3 residues: CSVGTVGKNIQYF. In nucleotides, the CDR3 is TGCAGCGTGGGGACAGTAGGCAAAAACATTCAGTACTTC.